This T cell receptor beta chain appears in the sequencing data of a study of blood T cells in healthy people across ages. Notes on the study in general: A strong correlation was seen between TCR beta diversity and naive T cell percentage.

V was clipped by 8 bases and J by 9 bases; unmatched bases: 4. This CDR3 contains 11 residues. Germline V lookup: CDR1 MNHGY, CDR2 SAAAGT. A second roughly 6 to 12 cycle PCR used barcoded and J-beta primers. The template-switch adaptor, which had 12 random nucleotides, put a tag on each cDNA molecule. CDR3-containing paired-end reads numbered at least 3 million in each sample. TCRdb independently ran MiXCR on the 5' RACE reads; one entry per CDR3 protein. Of roughly 1,500,000 distinct CDR3 sequences listed, almost 35% were seen once; the top ten hold around 11%. Donors gave 9 to 10 milliliters of peripheral blood apiece. This clonotype was counted a single time. Its cognate antigen is unknown.

The clonotype was recovered from a young woman in good health. What was sequenced was blood. The chain uses TRBV6-8 and TRBJ2-4, with 7 bases matching TRBD2. DNA for the CDR3: TGTGCCAGCGGGGGGGTCGTCATTCAGTACTTC. Translation gives CASGGVVIQYF.